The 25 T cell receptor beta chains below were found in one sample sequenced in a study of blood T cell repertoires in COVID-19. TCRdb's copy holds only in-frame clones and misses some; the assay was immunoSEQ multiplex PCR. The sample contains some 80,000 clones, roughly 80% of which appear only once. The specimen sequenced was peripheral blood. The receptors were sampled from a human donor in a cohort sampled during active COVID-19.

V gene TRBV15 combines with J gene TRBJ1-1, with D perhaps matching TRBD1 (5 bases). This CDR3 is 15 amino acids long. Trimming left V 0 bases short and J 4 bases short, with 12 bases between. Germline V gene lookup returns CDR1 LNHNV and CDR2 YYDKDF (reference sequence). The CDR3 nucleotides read TGTGCCACCAGCAGAGACAGGCGGGGGAGCACTGAAGCTTTCTTT. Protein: CATSRDRRGSTEAFF.

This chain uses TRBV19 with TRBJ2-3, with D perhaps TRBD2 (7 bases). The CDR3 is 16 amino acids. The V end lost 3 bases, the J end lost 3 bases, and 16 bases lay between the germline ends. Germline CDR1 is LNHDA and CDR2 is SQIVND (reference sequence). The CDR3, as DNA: TGTGCCAGTAGTATGGTCGGGGGGCTTGCAACAGATACGCAGTATTTT. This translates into CASSMVGGLATDTQYF.

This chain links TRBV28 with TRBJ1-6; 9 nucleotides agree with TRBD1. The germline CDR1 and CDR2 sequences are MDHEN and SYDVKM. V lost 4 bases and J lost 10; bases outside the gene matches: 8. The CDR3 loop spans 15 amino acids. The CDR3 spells CASSYGQGRWSPLHF. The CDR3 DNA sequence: TGTGCCAGCAGTTATGGACAGGGGAGATGGTCACCCCTCCACTTT.

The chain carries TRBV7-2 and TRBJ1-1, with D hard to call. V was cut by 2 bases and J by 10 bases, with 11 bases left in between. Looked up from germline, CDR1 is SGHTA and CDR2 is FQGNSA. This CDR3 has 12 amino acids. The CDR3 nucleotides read TGTGCCAGCAGCTTATCATCCGGGTTAGCTTTCTTT. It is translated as CASSLSSGLAFF.

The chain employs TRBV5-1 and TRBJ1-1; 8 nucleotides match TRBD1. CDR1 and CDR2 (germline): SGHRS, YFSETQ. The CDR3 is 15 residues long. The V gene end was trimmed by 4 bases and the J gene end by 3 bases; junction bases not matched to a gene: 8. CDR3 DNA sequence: TGCGCCAGCAGCACCGCACAGGGGGACTACACTGAAGCTTTCTTT. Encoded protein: CASSTAQGDYTEAFF.

For the CDR3, the DNA is TGTGCCAGCAGTTCTTACAGTGCCCTTTCAGCTGAAGCTTTCTTT. Its protein product is CASSSYSALSAEAFF. The chain uses TRBV6-5 and TRBJ1-1; no firm D call. Germline CDR1 and CDR2: MNHEY and SVGAGI. V dropped 4 bases and J dropped 6 bases, with 18 bases sitting between them. This CDR3 is 15 amino acids long.

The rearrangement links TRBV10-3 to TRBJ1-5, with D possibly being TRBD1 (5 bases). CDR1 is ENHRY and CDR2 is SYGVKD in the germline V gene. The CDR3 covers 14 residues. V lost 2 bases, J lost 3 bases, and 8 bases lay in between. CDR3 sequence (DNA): TGTGCCATCAGTGAGGGAGGGGTCAATCAGCCCCAGCATTTT. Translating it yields CAISEGGVNQPQHF.

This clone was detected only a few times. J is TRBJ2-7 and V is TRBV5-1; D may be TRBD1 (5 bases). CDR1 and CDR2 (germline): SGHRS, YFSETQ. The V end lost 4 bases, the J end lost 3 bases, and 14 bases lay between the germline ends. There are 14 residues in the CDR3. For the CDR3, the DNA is TGCGCCAGCAGCCCCGACGGACACGGCTACGAGCAGTACTTC. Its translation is CASSPDGHGYEQYF.

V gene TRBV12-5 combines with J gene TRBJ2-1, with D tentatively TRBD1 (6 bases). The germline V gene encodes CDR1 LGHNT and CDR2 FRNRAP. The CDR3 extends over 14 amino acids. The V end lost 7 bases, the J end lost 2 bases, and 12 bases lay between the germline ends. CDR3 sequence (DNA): TGTGCTAGTGCTCGGGACACCACCTACAATGAGCAGTTCTTC. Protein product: CASARDTTYNEQFF.

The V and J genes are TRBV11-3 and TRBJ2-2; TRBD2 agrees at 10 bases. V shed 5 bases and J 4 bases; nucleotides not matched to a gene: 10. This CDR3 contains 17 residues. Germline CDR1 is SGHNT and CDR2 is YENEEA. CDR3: CASSDFLAGGSTGELFF. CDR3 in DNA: TGTGCCAGCAGCGACTTTTTAGCGGGGGGAAGCACCGGGGAGCTGTTTTTT.

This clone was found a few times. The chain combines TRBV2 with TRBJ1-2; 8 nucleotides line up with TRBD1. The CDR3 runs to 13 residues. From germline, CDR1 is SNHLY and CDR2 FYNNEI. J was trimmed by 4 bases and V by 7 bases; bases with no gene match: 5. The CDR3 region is CASKDRGAYGYTF. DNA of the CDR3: TGTGCCAGCAAAGACAGGGGAGCCTATGGCTACACCTTC.

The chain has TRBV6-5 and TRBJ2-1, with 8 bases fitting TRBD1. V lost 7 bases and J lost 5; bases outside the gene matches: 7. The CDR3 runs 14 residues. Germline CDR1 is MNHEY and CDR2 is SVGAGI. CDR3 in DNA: TGTGCCAGCATTAGCCAGGGGGCCCACAATGAGCAGTTCTTC. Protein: CASISQGAHNEQFF.

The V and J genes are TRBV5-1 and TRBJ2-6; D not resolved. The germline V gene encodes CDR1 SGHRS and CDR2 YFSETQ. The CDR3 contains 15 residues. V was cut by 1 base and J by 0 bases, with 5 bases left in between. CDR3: CASSLRSSGANVLTF. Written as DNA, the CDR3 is TGCGCCAGCAGCTTGCGTAGCTCTGGGGCCAACGTCCTGACTTTC.

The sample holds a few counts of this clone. The CDR3 sequence: CASSLEGSDTQYF. For the CDR3, the DNA is TGTGCCAGCAGCTTGGAGGGGTCAGATACGCAGTATTTT. The J gene is TRBJ2-3, the V gene TRBV5-5; a possible D gene is TRBD1 (5 bases). This CDR3 is built from 13 residues. The germline V gene encodes CDR1 SGHKS and CDR2 YYEKEE (reference sequence). Between the trimmed V and J ends, which lost 0 bases and 4 bases, there was a span of 6 bases.

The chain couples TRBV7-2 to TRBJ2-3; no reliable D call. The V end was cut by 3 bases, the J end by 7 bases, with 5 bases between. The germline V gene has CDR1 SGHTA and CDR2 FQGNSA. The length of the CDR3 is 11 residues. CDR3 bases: TGTGCCAGCAGCTTCGGTTATACGCAGTATTTT. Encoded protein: CASSFGYTQYF.

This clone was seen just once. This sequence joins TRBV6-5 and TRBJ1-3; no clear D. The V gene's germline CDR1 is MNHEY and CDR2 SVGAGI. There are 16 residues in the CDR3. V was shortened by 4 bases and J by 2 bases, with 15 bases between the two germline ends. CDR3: CASSSKSVWPGNTIYF. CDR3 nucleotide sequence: TGTGCCAGCAGTTCGAAATCAGTCTGGCCTGGAAACACCATATATTTT.

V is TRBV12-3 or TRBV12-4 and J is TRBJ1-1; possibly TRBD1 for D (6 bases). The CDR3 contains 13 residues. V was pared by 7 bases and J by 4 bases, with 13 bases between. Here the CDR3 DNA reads TGTGCCAGCAACCCTACGACAGGCACTGAAGCTTTCTTT. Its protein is CASNPTTGTEAFF.

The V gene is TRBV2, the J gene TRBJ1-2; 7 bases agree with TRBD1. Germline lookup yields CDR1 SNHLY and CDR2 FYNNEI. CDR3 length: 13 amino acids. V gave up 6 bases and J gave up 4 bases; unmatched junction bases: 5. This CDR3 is CASREDRSYGYTF. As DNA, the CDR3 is TGTGCCAGCAGAGAGGACAGGTCCTATGGCTACACCTTC.

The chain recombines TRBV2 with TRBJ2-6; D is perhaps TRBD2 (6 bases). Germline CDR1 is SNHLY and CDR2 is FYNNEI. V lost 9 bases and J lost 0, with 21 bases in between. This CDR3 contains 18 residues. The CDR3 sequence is CARRDPGLGGSGANVLTF. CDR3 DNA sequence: TGTGCCAGACGGGACCCGGGACTGGGGGGCTCTGGGGCCAACGTCCTGACTTTC.

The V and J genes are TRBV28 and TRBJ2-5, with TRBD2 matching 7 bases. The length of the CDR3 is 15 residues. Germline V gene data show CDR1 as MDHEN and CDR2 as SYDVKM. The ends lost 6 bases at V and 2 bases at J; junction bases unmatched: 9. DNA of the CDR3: TGTGCCAGCAGGTGGGAGGGAAAGGGGCAAGAGACCCAGTACTTC. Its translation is CASRWEGKGQETQYF.

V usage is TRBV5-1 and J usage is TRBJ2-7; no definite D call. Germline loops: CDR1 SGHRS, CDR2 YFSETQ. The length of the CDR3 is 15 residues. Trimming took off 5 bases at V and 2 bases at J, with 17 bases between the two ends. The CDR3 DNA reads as TGCGCCAGCAGACCTGACATCTCTGTCACCTACGAGCAGTACTTC. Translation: CASRPDISVTYEQYF.

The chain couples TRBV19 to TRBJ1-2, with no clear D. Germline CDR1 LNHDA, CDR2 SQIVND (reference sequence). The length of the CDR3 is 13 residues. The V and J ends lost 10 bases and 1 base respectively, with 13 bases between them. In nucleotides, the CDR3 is TGTGCCACTGCCGGAGTGGGTAACTATGGCTACACCTTC. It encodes CATAGVGNYGYTF.

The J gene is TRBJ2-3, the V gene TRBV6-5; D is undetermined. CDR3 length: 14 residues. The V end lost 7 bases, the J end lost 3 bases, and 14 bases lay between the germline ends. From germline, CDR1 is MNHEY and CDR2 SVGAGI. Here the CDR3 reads CASKFQVWTDTQYF. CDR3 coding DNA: TGTGCCAGCAAGTTCCAGGTTTGGACAGATACGCAGTATTTT.

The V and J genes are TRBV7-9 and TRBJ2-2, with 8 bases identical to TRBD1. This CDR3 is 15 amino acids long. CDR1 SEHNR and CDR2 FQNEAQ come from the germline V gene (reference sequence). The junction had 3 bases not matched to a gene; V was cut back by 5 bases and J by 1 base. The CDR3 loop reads CASSPGQGNTGELFF. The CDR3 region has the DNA TGTGCCAGCAGCCCTGGACAGGGGAACACCGGGGAGCTGTTTTTT.

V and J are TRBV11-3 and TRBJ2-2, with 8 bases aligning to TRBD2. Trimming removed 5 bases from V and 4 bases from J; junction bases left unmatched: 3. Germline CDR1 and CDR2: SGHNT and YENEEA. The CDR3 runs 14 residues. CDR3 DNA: TGTGCCAGCAGCCCGGGGGGGGTCACCGGGGAGCTGTTTTTT. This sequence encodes CASSPGGVTGELFF. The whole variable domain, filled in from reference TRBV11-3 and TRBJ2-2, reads EAGVVQSPRYKIIEKKQPVAFWCNPISGHNTLYWYLQNLGQGPELLIRYENEEAVDDSQLPKDRFSAERLKGVDSTLKIQPAELGDSAVYLCASSPGGVTGELFFGEGSRLTVL.